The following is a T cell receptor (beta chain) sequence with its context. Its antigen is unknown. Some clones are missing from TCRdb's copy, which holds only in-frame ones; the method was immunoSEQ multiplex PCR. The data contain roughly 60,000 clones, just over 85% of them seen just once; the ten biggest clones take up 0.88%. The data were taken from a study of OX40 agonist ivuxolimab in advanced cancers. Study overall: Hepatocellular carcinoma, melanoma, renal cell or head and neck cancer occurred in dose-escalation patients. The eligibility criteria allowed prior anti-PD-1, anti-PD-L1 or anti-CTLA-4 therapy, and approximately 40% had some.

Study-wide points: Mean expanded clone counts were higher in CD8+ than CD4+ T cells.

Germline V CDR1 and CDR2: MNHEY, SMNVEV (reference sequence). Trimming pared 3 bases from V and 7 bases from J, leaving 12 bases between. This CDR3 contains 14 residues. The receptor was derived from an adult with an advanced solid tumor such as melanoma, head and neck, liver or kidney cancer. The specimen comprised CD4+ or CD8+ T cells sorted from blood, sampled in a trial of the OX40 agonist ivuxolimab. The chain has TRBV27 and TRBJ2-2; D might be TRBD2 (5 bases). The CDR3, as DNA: TGTGCCAGCAGTTTGTGGGGAGTCGGCGGGGAGCTGTTTTTT. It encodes CASSLWGVGGELFF.